This T cell receptor (beta chain) was sequenced during a study of T-cell reconstitution after alpha-beta-depleted transplantation in children. Unique molecular identifiers were incorporated into the prepared TCRbeta library. TCRdb re-analysed the PCR reads in MiXCR, keeping a single row per CDR3 protein. The repertoire holds approximately 240,000 distinct CDR3 sequences, with 8% to 10% as singletons. With 3 bases clipped from V and 6 bases from J, the junction kept 6 bases outside the gene matches. The germline CDR1 and CDR2 sequences are SGDLS and YYNGEE. The CDR3 consists of 16 residues. At least ten counts were recorded for this clonotype.

The receptor's source is a human donor who donated a stem cell graft to a child with acute lymphoblastic leukemia. The chain combines TRBV9 with TRBJ2-2; 12 bases fit TRBD1. The source was PBMCs from the stem cell graft donor, collected from the stem cell graft. CDR3 in amino acids: CASSAPGQGAAGELFF. The CDR3 DNA sequence: TGTGCCAGCAGCGCGCCGGGACAGGGGGCCGCCGGGGAGCTGTTTTTT.